The following is a T cell receptor beta chain sequence with its context. Looked up from germline, CDR1 is SEHNR and CDR2 is FQNEAQ (reference sequence). The V end was cut by 4 bases, the J end by 5 bases, with 14 bases between. The CDR3 runs to 15 residues. The data stem from a study of shared T cell receptors in the human thymus. The repertoire was sequenced with immunoSEQ multiplex PCR; TCRdb's copy has only in-frame clones and lacks some. Of under 850,000 clones in the sample, roughly 90% are singletons; the top ten hold approximately 0.01%. The sample also formed part of further work on human thymus T cells.

The clonotype originates from a boy under three years old with a congenital heart defect. The sequenced sample was thymocytes. The chain carries TRBV7-9 and TRBJ1-4, with D perhaps matching TRBD1 (5 bases). The DNA for the CDR3 is TGTGCCAGCAGCTCCGCGGGGGGGTGGAATGAAAAACTGTTTTTT. Amino acids: CASSSAGGWNEKLFF.